The rows below give T cell receptor beta chains drawn from one sample of a study of T-cell reconstitution after alpha-beta-depleted transplantation in children. TCRdb ran MiXCR on the PCR reads and lists one entry per CDR3 protein. Of about 870,000 distinct CDR3 sequences in the sample, roughly 15% were seen once. Sequenced here: PBMCs, mostly from graft donor cells, sampled 360 days after TCRalphabeta/CD19-depleted stem cell transplant. These receptors all come from a male patient under 18 who had a stem cell transplant for acute lymphoblastic leukemia, so the T cells may come from the graft donor. CDR3s include the opening cysteine and the closing phenylalanine or tryptophan. The order of the fields is V gene, D gene, J gene, clone size, CDR3 DNA, CDR3 protein. The D gene is left open where the match is weak. Clone size, where shown, is once, few, many, or a class for clones that have expanded.

V gene: TRBV27; D gene: TRBD1; J gene: TRBJ1-5; clone size: -; CDR3 DNA: TGTGCCAGCAGTTTATCAGGGGGCGATCAGCCCCAGCATTTT; CDR3 protein: CASSLSGGDQPQHF
V gene: TRBV6-6; D gene: TRBD1; J gene: TRBJ2-7; clone size: -; CDR3 DNA: TGTTCAGAGACGGGACAGAGCTCCTACGAGCAGTACTTC; CDR3 protein: CSETGQSSYEQYF
V gene: TRBV6-1; D gene: -; J gene: TRBJ2-3; clone size: many; CDR3 DNA: TGTGCCAGCACTGGGACTTTCACAGATACGCAGTATTTT; CDR3 protein: CASTGTFTDTQYF
V gene: TRBV5-1; D gene: TRBD2; J gene: TRBJ2-7; clone size: many; CDR3 DNA: TGTGCCAGCAGTTTACTAGCGGGGCCCTACGAGCAGTACTTC; CDR3 protein: CASSLLAGPYEQYF
V gene: TRBV20-1; D gene: -; J gene: TRBJ2-7; clone size: -; CDR3 DNA: TGCAGTGCTAGACCCTCCGGCAGGGGAGTAGACTACGAGCAGTACTTC; CDR3 protein: CSARPSGRGVDYEQYF
V gene: TRBV10-3; D gene: -; J gene: TRBJ1-4; clone size: few; CDR3 DNA: TGTGCCATCAGTGAGAAAGGGGAACTGTTTTTT; CDR3 protein: CAISEKGELFF
V gene: TRBV29-1; D gene: -; J gene: TRBJ2-2; clone size: -; CDR3 DNA: TGCAGCGTACTGGACTGGACCGGGGAGCTGTTTTTT; CDR3 protein: CSVLDWTGELFF
V gene: TRBV7-9; D gene: -; J gene: TRBJ2-6; clone size: -; CDR3 DNA: TGTGCCAGCACGGCACACCTGAACTCTGGGGCCAACGTCCTGACTTTC; CDR3 protein: CASTAHLNSGANVLTF
V gene: TRBV20-1; D gene: -; J gene: TRBJ2-2; clone size: few; CDR3 DNA: TGCAGTGCTAGTGTGACAGAGTCAAACACCGGGGAGCTGTTTTTT; CDR3 protein: CSASVTESNTGELFF
V gene: TRBV5-1; D gene: -; J gene: TRBJ2-4; clone size: few; CDR3 DNA: TGCGCCAGCAGCTTGGCCTGGCAAAACATTCAGTACTTC; CDR3 protein: CASSLAWQNIQYF
V gene: TRBV12-3/TRBV12-4; D gene: TRBD2; J gene: TRBJ2-7; clone size: -; CDR3 DNA: TGTGCCAGCAGTTTAGCGTCAGTCCGACTAGCGAAGACCTACGAGCAGTACTTC; CDR3 protein: CASSLASVRLAKTYEQYF
V gene: TRBV4-1; D gene: -; J gene: TRBJ2-7; clone size: few; CDR3 DNA: TGCGCCAGCAGCCCCCTAGGGCTCCTGGCCTACGAGCAGTACTTC; CDR3 protein: CASSPLGLLAYEQYF
V gene: TRBV12-5; D gene: -; J gene: TRBJ1-2; clone size: -; CDR3 DNA: TGTGCTAGTGCTCGCTCCGGGACAACTAACTATGGCTACACCTTC; CDR3 protein: CASARSGTTNYGYTF
V gene: TRBV5-1; D gene: -; J gene: TRBJ2-6; clone size: many; CDR3 DNA: TGCGCCAGCAGCTTTGGCAGGTTCCTTTCTGGGGCCAACGTCCTGACTTTC; CDR3 protein: CASSFGRFLSGANVLTF
V gene: TRBV9; D gene: -; J gene: TRBJ2-4; clone size: -; CDR3 DNA: TGTGCCAGCAGCGGAACGTTCAAAAACATTCAGTACTTC; CDR3 protein: CASSGTFKNIQYF
V gene: TRBV5-1; D gene: -; J gene: TRBJ1-2; clone size: -; CDR3 DNA: TGCGCCAGCAGCCTGGTGGGGGACGGGAACTATGGCTACACCTTC; CDR3 protein: CASSLVGDGNYGYTF
V gene: TRBV5-1; D gene: TRBD2; J gene: TRBJ2-3; clone size: -; CDR3 DNA: TGCGCCAGCAGCCCCCCGTCGACTAGCGTCACAGATACGCAGTATTTT; CDR3 protein: CASSPPSTSVTDTQYF
V gene: TRBV12-3/TRBV12-4; D gene: -; J gene: TRBJ2-7; clone size: few; CDR3 DNA: TGTGCCAGCAGTCGCCTCCAGGGATACAGCGAGCAGTACTTC; CDR3 protein: CASSRLQGYSEQYF
V gene: TRBV20-1; D gene: -; J gene: TRBJ2-1; clone size: few; CDR3 DNA: TGCAGTGCTAGGACTTACTCCTACAATGAGCAGTTCTTC; CDR3 protein: CSARTYSYNEQFF
V gene: TRBV14; D gene: TRBD2; J gene: TRBJ2-3; clone size: few; CDR3 DNA: TGTGCCAGCAGCCAGTTCCAAGATAGCGGGAGACGGGCCGATACGCAGTATTTT; CDR3 protein: CASSQFQDSGRRADTQYF
V gene: TRBV20-1; D gene: -; J gene: TRBJ2-1; clone size: few; CDR3 DNA: TGCAGTGCTAGATTGGGGAATGAGCAGTTCTTC; CDR3 protein: CSARLGNEQFF